This T cell receptor beta chain was identified in a study of metastatic and nonmetastatic thyroid tumors. TCRdb recomputed clones from the PCR reads via MiXCR. The repertoire holds around 65,000 clones, 12% to 15% seen once, with more than 6.5% in the top ten. This clone was picked up many times. None of the patients had undergone any treatment ahead of thyroid surgery. Trimming removed 3 bases from V and 2 bases from J, with 13 bases in between. The CDR3 loop spans 15 amino acids. Germline values: CDR1 SGHVS, CDR2 FQNEAQ. The clonotype originates from a male donor with papillary thyroid cancer or a benign thyroid nodule (not recorded which). Some clones in this sample may be carry-over from other donors' samples. The sample consisted of blood. This rearrangement joins TRBV7-8 to TRBJ2-5; D is perhaps TRBD2 (6 bases). Written as DNA, the CDR3 is TGTGCCAGCAGCTTTCGCGGGATCCGGCAAGAGACCCAGTACTTC. Its translation is CASSFRGIRQETQYF.